These 5 T cell receptor beta chains were sequenced from one sample in a study of blood T cell repertoires in COVID-19. Libraries were prepared by immunoSEQ multiplex PCR; TCRdb keeps only in-frame clonotypes and omits some of them. The sample contains about 370,000 clones, 80% to 90% of which appear only once. The specimen was PBMCs or T cells enriched from blood (not recorded which). These receptors all come from a man aged 18 to 30 who had recovered from COVID-19.

This clone has a handful of counts. V usage is TRBV3-1 (or the pseudogene TRBV3-2) and J usage is TRBJ1-1; no reliable D call. Germline V CDR1 and CDR2: LGHDT, YNNKEL (reference sequence). The CDR3 consists of 14 residues. V was trimmed by 0 bases and J by 1 base, leaving 6 bases between them. The CDR3, as DNA: TGTGCCAGCAGCCAAGATACACCGAACACTGAAGCTTTCTTT. Protein: CASSQDTPNTEAFF.

The V call is TRBV4-2, the J call TRBJ1-5; D is possibly TRBD1 (6 bases). Germline-derived CDR1 and CDR2 are LGHNA and YNFKEQ. V was clipped by 1 base and J by 4 bases, with 14 bases between them. The CDR3 is 16 residues long. This CDR3 reads CASSQVGQRVNQPQHF. DNA for the CDR3: TGTGCCAGCAGCCAAGTCGGACAGAGAGTAAATCAGCCCCAGCATTTT.

The chain combines TRBV28 with TRBJ2-7; 7 bases align to TRBD2. CDR3 length: 16 residues. Germline V gives CDR1 MDHEN, CDR2 SYDVKM. The V and J ends lost 4 bases and 0 bases, in that order; junction bases with no gene match: 9. In nucleotides, the CDR3 is TGTGCCAGCAGTTCCGCCGGCGGGAGCGCCTCCTACGAGCAGTACTTC. It encodes CASSSAGGSASYEQYF.

The gene calls are TRBV7-8 and TRBJ2-5; D uncertain. The length of the CDR3 is 12 residues. Trimming took 5 bases from V and 5 from J, leaving 9 bases between them. From germline, CDR1 is SGHVS and CDR2 FQNEAQ. The CDR3 spells CASSRLPETQYF. The CDR3 DNA follows: TGTGCCAGCAGCCGCCTTCCGGAGACCCAGTACTTC.

This chain links TRBV7-2 with TRBJ2-7; 8 positions match TRBD1. V lost 5 bases and J lost 2; bases outside the gene matches: 11. Germline V CDR1 and CDR2: SGHTA, FQGNSA. This CDR3 has 16 amino acids. The CDR3 DNA is TGTGCCAGCAGCGCACGTGAGACAGGGGCCACCTACGAGCAGTACTTC. Translation: CASSARETGATYEQYF.